The source of this TCR beta chain is a study of blood T cell repertoires in COVID-19. Either two negative PCRs, clearance, or symptom resolution qualified Cohort 3 donors as recovered. The protocol was immunoSEQ multiplex PCR, while the TCRdb copy is restricted to in-frame clones and leaves out a portion. The sample lists over 250,000 clones, 75% to 90% seen once, with 2.4% in the top ten. Source material: PBMCs or T cells enriched from blood (not recorded which). This sequence originates from a woman under 30 who had recovered from COVID-19.

The DNA of the CDR3 is TGTGCCAGCAGCTTAAGTTCCCGGGGGGACACTGAAGCTTTCTTT. It translates to CASSLSSRGDTEAFF. V usage is TRBV7-9 and J usage is TRBJ1-1, with D possibly TRBD1 on 5 matching bases. Between the trimmed V and J ends, which lost 2 bases and 3 bases, there was a span of 13 bases. This CDR3 spans 15 amino acids. Germline V gene data show CDR1 as SEHNR and CDR2 as FQNEAQ (reference sequence).